One sample yielded the 15 T cell receptor beta chains listed below, sequenced in a study of T-cell reconstitution after alpha-beta-depleted transplantation in children. As it was prepared, the TCRbeta library received unique molecular identifiers. TCRdb called the PCR reads again in MiXCR, with one record for every CDR3 protein. The repertoire holds about a million distinct CDR3 sequences, with less than 30% as singletons. This specimen consisted of PBMCs, mostly from graft donor cells, obtained 360 days after TCRalphabeta/CD19-depleted stem cell transplant. The receptors derive from a boy under three years old who had a stem cell transplant for SCID, so the T cells may come from the graft donor.

The chain has TRBV19 and TRBJ1-1, with TRBD1 identical over 7 bases. Unmatched junction bases numbered 9, after V lost 7 bases and J lost 1 base. Per germline, CDR1 LNHDA and CDR2 SQIVND (reference sequence). This CDR3 is 15 amino acids long. CDR3 in DNA: TGTGCCAGTAAAATAATCCAGGGGGGGAACACTGAAGCTTTCTTT. Encoded protein: CASKIIQGGNTEAFF.

On this clonotype itself: At one end, the junction sequence differs from germline, possibly due to a read error. V usage is TRBV29-1 and J usage is TRBJ2-7; 7 bases match TRBD1. Germline V lookup: CDR1 SQVTM, CDR2 ANQGSEA. The CDR3 loop spans 12 amino acids. Here the CDR3 reads CSVEDRVRGQYF. The DNA for the CDR3 is TGCAGCGTGGAAGACAGGGTTCGGGGGCAGTACTTC.

At least ten counts were recorded for this clonotype. The V and J genes are TRBV29-1 and TRBJ2-3, with 8 positions matching TRBD2. The V and J ends lost 6 bases and 2 bases, in that order; junction bases with no gene match: 4. The CDR3 length is 13 residues. Germline V gene data show CDR1 as SQVTM and CDR2 as ANQGSEA. The CDR3 DNA is TGCAGCGTCGATAGCGGGGCCACAGATACGCAGTATTTT. This gives the protein CSVDSGATDTQYF.

The chain recombines TRBV25-1 with TRBJ2-5; 8 bases line up with TRBD1. Germline trimming cut 6 bases from V and 5 bases from J; bases unmatched to any gene: 17. The CDR3 totals 17 residues. Germline CDR1 and CDR2: MGHDK and SYGVNS. The chain's CDR3 is CASSLFRDRGYFETQYF. The CDR3 DNA follows: TGTGCCAGCAGCCTTTTTAGAGACAGGGGTTACTTTGAGACCCAGTACTTC.

The chain carries TRBV12-3 or TRBV12-4 and TRBJ2-1, with TRBD2 as a possible D gene (5 bases). This CDR3 region has 14 residues. V shed 5 bases and J shed 5 bases, with 13 bases lying between them. CDR3 in DNA: TGTGCCAGCAGTAAAACTAGGTCTAACAATGAGCAGTTCTTC. Encoded protein: CASSKTRSNNEQFF.

The rearrangement joins TRBV10-3 to TRBJ1-1; possible D gene TRBD1, 6 bases. This CDR3 has 15 residues. V dropped 6 bases and J dropped 0 bases, with 14 bases sitting between them. The V gene's germline CDR1 is ENHRY and CDR2 SYGVKD. The CDR3 DNA sequence: TGTGCCATCAGGCCTACTACAGGGTTGAACACTGAAGCTTTCTTT. This encodes CAIRPTTGLNTEAFF.

The chain employs TRBV29-1 and TRBJ2-3; unclear D gene. Trimming took off 6 bases at V and 1 base at J, with 8 bases between the two ends. The length of the CDR3 is 12 residues. Germline V gene sequence: CDR1 SQVTM, CDR2 ANQGSEA. The CDR3 DNA is TGCAGCGTATTTGGAGGCACAGATACGCAGTATTTT. This sequence encodes CSVFGGTDTQYF.

The V gene is TRBV29-1, the J gene TRBJ2-1; D remains unclear. Trimming removed 1 base at V and 9 bases at J, with 7 bases between. Looked up from germline, CDR1 is SQVTM and CDR2 is ANQGSEA. The CDR3 spans 11 residues. CDR3 DNA sequence: TGCAGCGTTGAAGCGGGTCGTGAGCAGTTCTTC. It encodes CSVEAGREQFF.

The rearrangement links TRBV6-1 to TRBJ1-5; TRBD1 matches 7 bases. CDR3 size: 16 residues. Per germline, CDR1 MNHNS and CDR2 SASEGT. After removal of 6 bases from V and 3 bases from J, the junction contained 11 bases not matched to a gene. CDR3 coding DNA: TGTGCCAGCAGATTGGGGAGAGGGGGCCTCAATCAGCCCCAGCATTTT. It translates to CASRLGRGGLNQPQHF.

The CDR3, as DNA: TGTGCCAGTATTAGGGACACTGAAGCTTTCTTT. Translated: CASIRDTEAFF. V gene TRBV19 combines with J gene TRBJ1-1; D is unclear. The ends were cut back, 7 bases at V and 3 bases at J, with 6 bases in the middle. CDR3 length: 11 residues. The germline V gene encodes CDR1 LNHDA and CDR2 SQIVND (reference sequence).

The chain links TRBV18 to TRBJ2-7; TRBD1 agrees at 8 bases. Germline CDR1 KGHSH, CDR2 LQKENI. After removal of 3 bases from V and 3 bases from J, the junction contained 10 bases not matched to a gene. This CDR3 contains 16 residues. CDR3 sequence: CASSPGTGGRSYEQYF. CDR3 bases: TGTGCCAGCTCACCCGGGACAGGTGGACGGAGCTACGAGCAGTACTTC.

This clonotype was observed a few times. The chain uses TRBV6-5 and TRBJ1-2, with D perhaps TRBD1 (5 bases). The germline V gene has CDR1 MNHEY and CDR2 SVGAGI. The CDR3 sequence is 12 residues long. The V gene lost 10 bases and the J gene lost 10 bases, with 19 bases spanning the gap. The CDR3 loop is CATSTGHLVYTF. Written as DNA, the CDR3 is TGTGCCACCTCGACCGGACACCTGGTCTACACCTTC.

There are a few counts of this clonotype. V and J are TRBV12-3 or TRBV12-4 and TRBJ1-1, with D hard to call. Trimming pared 8 bases from V and 3 bases from J, leaving 4 bases between. This CDR3 comprises 10 residues. In nucleotides, the CDR3 is TGTGCCAGCGGGGACACTGAAGCTTTCTTT. This sequence encodes CASGDTEAFF.

The chain combines TRBV7-7 with TRBJ2-1, with D possibly being TRBD1 or TRBD2 (5 bases each). CDR3 length equals 18 residues. The ends were cut back, 2 bases at V and 2 bases at J, with 19 bases in the middle. From germline, CDR1 is SSHAT and CDR2 FNYEAQ (reference sequence). CDR3 region: CASSLRPGGVFTYNEQFF. CDR3 bases: TGTGCCAGCAGCTTACGGCCTGGGGGAGTCTTCACCTACAATGAGCAGTTCTTC.

The J gene is TRBJ1-1, the V gene TRBV7-3; 8 bases match TRBD1. The CDR3 is 14 residues long. The V and J ends lost 6 bases and 6 bases, in that order; junction bases with no gene match: 9. CDR1 is SGHTA and CDR2 is FQGTGA in the germline V gene. Here the CDR3 reads CASSTDRGGSEAFF. Written as DNA, the CDR3 is TGTGCCAGCAGTACCGACAGGGGAGGCTCTGAAGCTTTCTTT. Supplemented by reference TRBV7-3 and TRBJ1-1, the full variable domain reads GAGVSQTPSNKVTEKGKYVELRCDPISGHTALYWYRQSLGQGPEFLIYFQGTGAADDSGLPNDRFFAVRPEGSVSTLKIQRTERGDSAVYLCASSTDRGGSEAFFGQGTRLTVV.